The clone carrying this TCR beta chain came up once. The data were taken from a study of shared T cell receptors in the human thymus. Germline assignment: CDR1 SGHNT and CDR2 YYREEE (reference sequence). The CDR3 totals 16 residues. V trimming: 4 bases; J trimming: 0 bases; junction bases outside the gene matches: 7. Here immunoSEQ multiplex PCR was the method, and the copy in TCRdb shows in-frame clones only, minus some. The data show more than 550,000 clones, over 75% seen once. These data were also reused for a study on human thymus T cells.

The source material was thymocytes. The sequence derives from a girl less than two years old with a congenital heart defect. The chain couples TRBV5-4 to TRBJ1-1; 9 positions agree with TRBD1. The CDR3 region has the DNA TGTGCCAGCAGCCTAGTCCGGGACAGGGTGAACACTGAAGCTTTCTTT. The encoded protein is CASSLVRDRVNTEAFF.